One sample yielded the 18 T cell receptor beta chains listed below, sequenced in a study of T cell responses to AZD1222 COVID-19 vaccine. Produced via immunoSEQ multiplex PCR; TCRdb's table is partial and in-frame only. In the table there are over 150,000 clones, about 86% of which are singletons. The sample in question was peripheral blood, obtained on day 0 of MenACWY control vaccination. The receptor source for this set is an adult in good health.

V usage is TRBV27 and J usage is TRBJ2-5; a possible D gene is TRBD1 (5 bases). The CDR3 runs 15 residues. The germline V gene has CDR1 MNHEY and CDR2 SMNVEV (reference sequence). V was shortened by 5 bases and J by 5 bases, with 18 bases between the two germline ends. The CDR3 DNA reads TGTGCCAGCAGTCTAGGGGTCGTGGCTCGGGAGACCCAGTACTTC. As protein: CASSLGVVARETQYF.

This chain uses TRBV5-4 with TRBJ1-4; 8 nucleotides line up with TRBD1. The CDR3 runs to 14 residues. V was clipped by 4 bases and J by 8 bases; unmatched bases: 7. Germline V CDR1 and CDR2: SGHNT, YYREEE (reference sequence). The CDR3 coding sequence is TGTGCCAGCAGCCTCAGGGGGCGGAGCGAAAAACTGTTTTTT. This gives the protein CASSLRGRSEKLFF.

This clone occurred a few times. This chain links TRBV28 with TRBJ1-1; TRBD1 is a possible D gene (5 bases). The V gene's germline CDR1 is MDHEN and CDR2 SYDVKM. The V gene lost 0 bases and the J gene lost 3 bases, with 20 bases spanning the gap. The CDR3 length is 18 residues. CDR3 region: CASSLWGGVGKVHTEAFF. CDR3 nucleotide sequence: TGTGCCAGCAGTTTATGGGGAGGGGTAGGCAAAGTTCACACTGAAGCTTTCTTT.

J is TRBJ1-5 and V is TRBV29-1; D is ambiguous. This CDR3 has 13 residues. Germline CDR1 reads SQVTM; CDR2 reads ANQGSEA. Trimming pared 4 bases from V and 5 bases from J, leaving 12 bases between. The CDR3 spells CSVAPGPYQPQHF. Written as DNA, the CDR3 is TGCAGCGTTGCCCCGGGCCCCTATCAGCCCCAGCATTTT.

This clone was seen once. The chain uses TRBV18 and TRBJ2-1; 10 nucleotides align to TRBD1. The CDR3 length is 11 residues. J lost 15 bases, V lost 5 bases, and 4 bases had no gene match. CDR1 and CDR2 from the germline V gene are KGHSH and LQKENI. This chain's CDR3 is CASSGTGVLFF. For the CDR3, the DNA is TGTGCCAGCTCAGGGACAGGGGTTTTGTTCTTC.

Written as DNA, the CDR3 is TGTGCCAGCAGCGTACTGGGACTAGCCAAAGAGACCCAGTACTTC. As protein: CASSVLGLAKETQYF. The rearrangement joins TRBV9 to TRBJ2-5, with TRBD2 identical over 9 bases. This CDR3 comprises 15 residues. After removal of 1 base from V and 3 bases from J, the junction contained 4 bases not matched to a gene. Germline CDR1 SGDLS, CDR2 YYNGEE. Supplemented by reference TRBV9 and TRBJ2-5, the full variable domain reads DSGVTQTPKHLITATGQRVTLRCSPRSGDLSVYWYQQSLDQGLQFLIQYYNGEERAKGNILERFSAQQFPDLHSELNLSSLELGDSALYFCASSVLGLAKETQYFGPGTRLLVL.

This rearrangement joins TRBV11-2 to TRBJ2-3, with TRBD2 identical over 7 bases. CDR1 is SGHAT and CDR2 is FQNNGV in the germline V gene. This CDR3 contains 15 residues. J lost 4 bases, V lost 2 bases, and 6 bases had no gene match. The DNA of the CDR3 is TGTGCCAGCAGCTTAAGGACTAGGGTTGCAGATACGCAGTATTTT. Protein product: CASSLRTRVADTQYF.

V usage is TRBV28 and J usage is TRBJ1-2, with D possibly TRBD1 on 5 matching bases. The CDR3 has 13 amino acids. Germline assignment: CDR1 MDHEN and CDR2 SYDVKM. The V end was cut by 1 base, the J end by 8 bases, with 11 bases between. CDR3 region: CASSLFAGQGYTF. The CDR3 DNA is TGTGCCAGCAGTTTATTCGCAGGGCAGGGCTACACCTTC.

V and J are TRBV19 and TRBJ1-5; D call uncertain. The CDR3 is 16 amino acids. Deletions cut 2 bases from V and 4 bases from J, with 15 bases between. Germline V gene sequence: CDR1 LNHDA, CDR2 SQIVND (reference sequence). CDR3 bases: TGTGCCAGTAGTATACTAACCCGAACGGGGAATCAGCCCCAGCATTTT. As protein: CASSILTRTGNQPQHF.

This clone was counted a single time. The chain recombines TRBV3-1 (or the pseudogene TRBV3-2) with TRBJ1-3; D remains ambiguous. The length of the CDR3 is 13 residues. Per the germline V gene, CDR1 is LGHDT and CDR2 is YNNKEL (reference sequence). The germline V and J ends were trimmed by 4 bases and 0 bases, with 4 bases remaining between them. This chain's CDR3 is CASSPDSGNTIYF. CDR3 bases: TGTGCCAGCAGCCCGGACTCTGGAAACACCATATATTTT.

The CDR3 here is CASSEGQGAGYTGELFF. DNA for the CDR3: TGCGCCAGCAGTGAGGGGCAGGGGGCCGGCTACACCGGGGAGCTGTTTTTT. The V and J genes are TRBV10-2 and TRBJ2-2, with TRBD1 matching 8 bases. The CDR3 runs 17 residues. CDR1 and CDR2 (germline): WSHSY, SAAADI. V gave up 2 bases and J gave up 3 bases; unmatched junction bases: 8.

J is TRBJ1-3 and V is TRBV5-1, with a weak D call TRBD1 (6 bases). This CDR3 has 16 amino acids. V was clipped by 1 base and J by 0 bases, with 11 bases between them. Per the germline V gene, CDR1 is SGHRS and CDR2 is YFSETQ. CDR3 sequence reads: CASSLRTAGSGNTIYF. CDR3 DNA sequence: TGCGCCAGCAGCTTGAGGACAGCCGGCTCTGGAAACACCATATATTTT. The whole variable domain, filled in from reference TRBV5-1 and TRBJ1-3, reads KAGVTQTPRYLIKTRGQQVTLSCSPISGHRSVSWYQQTPGQGLQFLFEYFSETQRNKGNFPGRFSGRQFSNSRSEMNVSTLELGDSALYLCASSLRTAGSGNTIYFGEGSWLTVV.

This sequence joins TRBV9 and TRBJ1-3, with D tentatively TRBD1 (6 bases). CDR3 size: 15 residues. Trimming took off 3 bases at V and 4 bases at J, with 14 bases between the two ends. From germline, CDR1 is SGDLS and CDR2 YYNGEE. The chain's CDR3 is CASSETRGTGNTIYF. CDR3 bases: TGTGCCAGCAGCGAAACGAGGGGGACGGGAAACACCATATATTTT.

This rearrangement joins TRBV12-5 to TRBJ2-7, with 7 nucleotides matching TRBD1. V trimming: 4 bases; J trimming: 2 bases; junction bases outside the gene matches: 5. Germline CDR1 LGHNT, CDR2 FRNRAP. This CDR3 region has 14 residues. The CDR3 region has the DNA TGTGCTAGTGGTTCTAGGGACAGAACCTACGAGCAGTACGTC. This codes for CASGSRDRTYEQYV.

V gene TRBV6-5 combines with J gene TRBJ2-7; TRBD1 is a possible D gene (5 bases). Germline V CDR1 and CDR2: MNHEY, SVGAGI. Trimming shortened V by 2 bases and J by 2 bases, and 7 bases separated the two germline ends. The CDR3 length is 13 residues. CDR3 DNA sequence: TGTGCCAGCAGTTACCAGGGCGCCTACGAGCAGTACTTC. Translated, it gives CASSYQGAYEQYF.

The chain couples TRBV7-6 to TRBJ2-3; D not certain. Germline V gives CDR1 SGHVS, CDR2 FNYEAQ. V gave up 2 bases and J gave up 2 bases, with 8 bases separating them. There are 14 residues in the CDR3. CDR3 sequence (DNA): TGTGCCAGCAGCTTACACCAGGACACAGATACGCAGTATTTT. Translating gives CASSLHQDTDTQYF. The complete variable domain, with remaining parts taken from reference TRBV7-6 and TRBJ2-3, reads GAGVSQSPRYKVTKRGQDVALRCDPISGHVSLYWYRQALGQGPEFLTYFNYEAQQDKSGLPNDRFSAERPEGSISTLTIQRTEQRDSAMYRCASSLHQDTDTQYFGPGTRLTVL.

The chain has TRBV27 and TRBJ1-4, with a possible D match to TRBD1 (5 bases). This CDR3 comprises 15 residues. The germline V and J ends were trimmed by 3 bases and 0 bases, with 8 bases remaining between them. CDR1 is MNHEY and CDR2 is SMNVEV in the germline V gene (reference sequence). CDR3 coding DNA: TGTGCCAGCAGTTTGGACACGACAACTAATGAAAAACTGTTTTTT. Translating gives CASSLDTTTNEKLFF.

The V call is TRBV5-1, the J call TRBJ2-1, with D perhaps given as TRBD1 or TRBD2 (5 bases each). CDR3 size: 15 residues. Germline V lookup: CDR1 SGHRS, CDR2 YFSETQ. V was shortened by 3 bases and J by 6 bases, with 16 bases between the two germline ends. CDR3 nucleotides: TGCGCCAGCAGCTCTGGGACGTACGGTATCAATGAGCAGTTCTTC. It encodes CASSSGTYGINEQFF.